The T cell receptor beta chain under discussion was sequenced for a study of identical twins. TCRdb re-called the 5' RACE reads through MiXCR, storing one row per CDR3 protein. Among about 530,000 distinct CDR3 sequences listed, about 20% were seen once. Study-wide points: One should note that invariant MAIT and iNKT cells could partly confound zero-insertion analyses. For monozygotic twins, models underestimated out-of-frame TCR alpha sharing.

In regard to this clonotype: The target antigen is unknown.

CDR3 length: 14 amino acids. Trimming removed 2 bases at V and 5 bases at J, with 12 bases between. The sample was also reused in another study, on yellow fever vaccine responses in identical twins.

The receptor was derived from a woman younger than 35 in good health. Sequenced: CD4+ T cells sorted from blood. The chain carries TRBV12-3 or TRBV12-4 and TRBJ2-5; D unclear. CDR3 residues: CASSLPPWLETQYF. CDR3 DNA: TGTGCCAGCAGTTTACCTCCTTGGTTGGAGACCCAGTACTTC.